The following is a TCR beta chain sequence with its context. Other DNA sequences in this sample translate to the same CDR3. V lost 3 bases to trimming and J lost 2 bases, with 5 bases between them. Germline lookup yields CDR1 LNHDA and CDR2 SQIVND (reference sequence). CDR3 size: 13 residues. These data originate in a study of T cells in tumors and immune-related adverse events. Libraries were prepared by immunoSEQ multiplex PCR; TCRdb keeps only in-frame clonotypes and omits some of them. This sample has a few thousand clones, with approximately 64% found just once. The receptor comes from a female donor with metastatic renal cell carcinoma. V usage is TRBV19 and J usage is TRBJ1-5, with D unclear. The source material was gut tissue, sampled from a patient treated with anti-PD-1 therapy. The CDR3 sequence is CASSILGNQPQHF. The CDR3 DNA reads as TGTGCCAGTAGTATCTTAGGCAATCAGCCCCAGCATTTT.